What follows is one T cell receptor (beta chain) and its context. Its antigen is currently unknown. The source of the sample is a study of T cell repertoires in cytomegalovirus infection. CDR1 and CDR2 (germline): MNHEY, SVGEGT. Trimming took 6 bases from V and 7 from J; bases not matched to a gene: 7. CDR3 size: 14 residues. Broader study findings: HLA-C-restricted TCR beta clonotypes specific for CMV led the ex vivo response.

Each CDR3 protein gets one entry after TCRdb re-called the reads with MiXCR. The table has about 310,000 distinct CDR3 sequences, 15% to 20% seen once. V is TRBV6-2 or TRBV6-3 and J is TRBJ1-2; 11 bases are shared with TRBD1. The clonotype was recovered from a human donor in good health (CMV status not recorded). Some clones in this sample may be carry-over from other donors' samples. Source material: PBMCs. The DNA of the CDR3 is TGTGCCAGCAGAACAGGACAGGGGGCAGGTGGCTACACCTTC. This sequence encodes CASRTGQGAGGYTF.